The T cell receptor (beta chain) under discussion was sequenced for a study of shared clonotypes between healthy human individuals. Clones were sequenced by immunoSEQ multiplex PCR, and TCRdb holds only the in-frame ones, with some missing. This table has just over 2,000,000 clones, 90% to 95% appearing once. The study's findings and limits: Estimated clonotype richness was generally higher in naive than memory subsets.

For this clone: Its target is not known.

The CDR3 totals 13 residues. CDR1 and CDR2 from the germline V gene are MDHEN and SYDVKM. V dropped 2 bases and J dropped 7 bases, with 11 bases sitting between them. The rearrangement joins TRBV28 to TRBJ1-1; TRBD1 might be the D (5 bases). The sample comprised naive CD4+ T cells sorted from blood. Indicated subset: CD45RA+ positively selected. This clonotype originated in a man aged 18 to 29 in good health. The chain's CDR3 is CASSLGGRGEAFF. The CDR3 nucleotides are TGTGCCAGCAGTTTAGGGGGTAGGGGTGAAGCTTTCTTT. The whole variable domain, remainder taken from reference TRBV28 and TRBJ1-1, is DVKVTQSSRYLVKRTGEKVFLECVQDMDHENMFWYRQDPGLGLRLIYFSYDVKMKEKGDIPEGYSVSREKKERFSLILESASTNQTSMYLCASSLGGRGEAFFGQGTRLTVV.